This paragraph covers one T cell receptor beta chain sequence. Antigen: not known. This sample stems from a study of cytomegalovirus exposure and HLA in healthy donors. Findings and limits, study-wide: It was reported that the classifier diagnosed cytomegalovirus status with high specificity and sensitivity in both the original and validation cohorts.

Trimming pared 4 bases from V and 6 bases from J, leaving 13 bases between. The CDR3 is 14 amino acids. The V gene's germline CDR1 is SGHDN and CDR2 FVKESK. Using immunoSEQ multiplex PCR, the repertoire was profiled, and TCRdb retains in-frame clones only, with some absent. This table holds some 170,000 clones, 86% found once. The genes are TRBV14 and TRBJ2-1; possible D gene TRBD2, 5 bases. The specimen sequenced was PBMCs. The sequence was collected from a man between 18 and 35 years old in good health and CMV-seropositive. The chain's CDR3 is CASSPQVRGNEQFF. The CDR3, as DNA: TGTGCCAGCAGCCCCCAAGTCCGGGGCAATGAGCAGTTCTTC.